This paragraph covers one T cell receptor beta chain sequence. These data are taken from a study of technical replicates of blood from several donors. J lost 5 bases, V lost 2 bases, and 0 bases had no gene match. The length of the CDR3 is 13 residues. The germline gives CDR1 MNHEY, CDR2 SVGAGI. The repertoire was sequenced with immunoSEQ multiplex PCR; TCRdb's copy has only in-frame clones and lacks some. The sample lists approximately 50,000 clones, about 95% occurring once. This sequence joins TRBV6-5 and TRBJ2-7; 10 bases match TRBD1. The sequenced sample consisted of T cells isolated from PBMCs. This sequence was found in a human donor in good health. CDR3 loop: CASSYGTGDEQYF. The CDR3 nucleotides are TGTGCCAGCAGTTACGGGACAGGGGACGAGCAGTACTTC.